This T cell receptor (beta chain) was retrieved from a study of CD8 T cells in Susac syndrome. Whole-study context: The Susac syndrome patients were therapy-naive, on corticosteroids, or on intravenous immunoglobulin alone at blood draw.

Germline V lookup: CDR1 SQVTM, CDR2 ANQGSEA. This CDR3 contains 13 residues. V was clipped by 7 bases and J by 3 bases; unmatched bases: 5. TEMRA cells underwent FACS enrichment and CD8+ and CD4+ T cells underwent negative isolation. Reverse transcription of roughly 0.5 to 1 ug RNA was performed with random hexamers. TCR beta CDR3 was amplified by immunoSEQ multiplex PCR. This amplification extended across 54 Vbeta and 13 Jbeta segments. TCRdb reprocessed the immunoSEQ multiplex PCR reads via MiXCR and lists one record per CDR3 protein. The repertoire has approximately 180,000 distinct CDR3 sequences, 85% to 95% of them found once; the top ten carry 0.099%.

This sequence joins TRBV29-1 and TRBJ1-4; 7 positions agree with TRBD1. The sequence was obtained from a human donor with Susac syndrome. The sequencing input was CD4+ T cells from PBMCs. Here the CDR3 reads CSAGDRSNEKLFF. In DNA form, the CDR3 reads TGCAGCGCCGGGGACAGATCTAATGAAAAACTGTTTTTT. The whole variable domain, remainder taken from reference TRBV29-1 and TRBJ1-4, is SAVISQKPSRDICQRGTSLTIQCQVDSQVTMMFWYRQQPGQSLTLIATANQGSEATYESGFVIDKFPISRPNLTFSTLTVSNMSPEDSSIYLCSAGDRSNEKLFFGSGTQLSVL.